What follows describes a single T cell receptor beta chain. Its target antigen remains unknown. No quality values exist for individual bases; no much larger clone is one base distant. The sample is drawn from a study of T cell responses to AZD1222 COVID-19 vaccine (dated by TCRdb to the early 2020s). Study-level background: A total of 233 trial participants underwent TCR sequencing, of whom 200 to 220 had received two doses of AZD1222 and about 25 had received two doses of the MenACWY control vaccine. Enrollment into the trials was organized by age into subgroups of 18-55, 56-69 and 70-plus years, and those subgroups contained roughly 150, 30 and 60 TCR-sequenced participants, respectively. Broader findings and caveats from the paper: A significant rise in spike-specific TCR breadth and depth was observed after two AZD1222 doses relative to day 0 and relative to MenACWY recipients. Nearly half of unique spike-specific TCRs reportedly recognized epitopes outside regions mutated in the B.1.351 and B.1.1.7 variants. In the small 56-69-year group, the increase in depth fell short of significance, most likely because of low power. Vaccine-associated CD4 TCRs spanned the whole spike protein, with dominant responses in regions 160-218 and 743-854. Most participants were white British and females outnumbered males, and the authors suggested that clonal diversity may have been underestimated. Because no day 14 peak-response samples were available, the repertoires could be characterized only after the peak T cell response. Conclusions about previously exposed vaccinees were limited because only six or seven AZD1222 recipients were SARS-CoV-2 seropositive at baseline.

The meaning of the sample's time point label: baseline before first vaccination. The treatment or condition label, as the study defines it: meningococcal conjugate vaccine given as trial control. Vaccinee samples came from UK trials COV001 and COV002, including a single-blind randomized controlled phase 2/3 trial of AZD1222 (ChAdOx1 nCoV-19) in healthy adults. For TCRbeta chain sequencing, PBMC samples were collected from trial participants at day 0 and at day 28 after the second dose. The CDR3 regions of human TCRbeta chains were subjected to immunosequencing. The paper's data handling went like this. Repertoire TCRs were matched against a reference library of SARS-CoV-2-specific TCRs generated with the MIRA antigen-specificity platform. Breadth was defined as the fraction of unique TCRs that were SARS-CoV-2-associated, and depth was defined as the fraction of total T cells that were SARS-CoV-2-associated. Using the MIRA data, every spike-specific TCR was mapped to the spike region that the TCR reacted to and assigned to either a CD4 or a CD8 class. Log10-transformed breadth and depth values were compared by one-way ANOVA with Sidak's multiple comparisons tests. TCRdb obtained this table from immuneACCESS and retained in-frame rearrangements with V and J assigned. These tables miss some clones; where compared with another copy, unresolved V genes account for less than half of the shortfall, and the remainder is unexplained. That table furnishes V, J and clone size, whereas the DNA furnished D and trimming. The sample data list roughly 90,000 clones, and around nine tenths of these were observed just once. 3.5% to 5% of the sample comes from the top ten.

Trimming removed 5 bases from V and 5 bases from J; the gene matches leave 11 bases unexplained. From the cysteine up to the phenylalanine, the CDR3 has a length of 16 residues. Of the read, only the CDR3 DNA is kept; its 48 bases are in frame from base 1. Via the germline V gene (reference sequence), CDR1 is MNHEY and CDR2 SMNVEV. The chain couples TRBV27 to TRBJ2-5, and TRBD2 matches 10 of the central bases. The material was peripheral blood, obtained on day 0 of MenACWY control vaccination. The TCR comes from an adult in good health. The nucleotides read TGTGCCAGCAGTCCGACCGGGACTAGCGTTAGGGAGACCCAGTACTTC. This encodes CASSPTGTSVRETQYF.